This entry features one T cell receptor (beta chain) sequence. This sample is drawn from a study of shared clonotypes between healthy human individuals. The CDR3 consists of 20 residues. CDR1 SGDLS and CDR2 YYNGEE come from the germline V gene. V lost 0 bases and J lost 1, with 23 bases in between. Healthy adults negative for HIV, lacking recent acute infections or vaccinations, served as donors. In the original analysis: Filtering was not the same, since immunoSEQ gave junction-only sequences without quality scores. TCRdb's table, derived via immunoSEQ multiplex PCR, lists solely in-frame clones and lacks some. That table furnishes V, J and clone size, whereas the DNA furnished D and trimming. The sample has 1.5 million to 1.9 million clones, 98% seen once; the top ten hold about 0.42%.

This clonotype was sampled from a young man in good health. V gene TRBV9 combines with J gene TRBJ1-3; possible D gene TRBD1, 6 bases. Specimen: naive CD4+ T cells sorted from blood. Subset reported: CD45RA+ positively selected. This CDR3 reads CASSVEAISGQGTSGNTIYF. CDR3 coding DNA: TGTGCCAGCAGCGTAGAGGCGATATCAGGGCAGGGGACGTCTGGAAACACCATATATTTT.